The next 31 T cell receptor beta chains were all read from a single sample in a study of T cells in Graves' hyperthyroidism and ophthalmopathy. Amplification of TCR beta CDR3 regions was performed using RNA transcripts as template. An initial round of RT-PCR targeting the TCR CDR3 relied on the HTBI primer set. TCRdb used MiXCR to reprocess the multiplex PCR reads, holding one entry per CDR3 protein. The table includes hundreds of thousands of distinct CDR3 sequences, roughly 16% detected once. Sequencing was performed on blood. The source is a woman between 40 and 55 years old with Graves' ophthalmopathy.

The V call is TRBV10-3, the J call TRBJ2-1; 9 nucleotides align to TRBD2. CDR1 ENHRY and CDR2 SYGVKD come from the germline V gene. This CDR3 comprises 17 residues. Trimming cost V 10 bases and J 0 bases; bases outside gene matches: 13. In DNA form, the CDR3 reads TGTGCCACCGCGGGAGCGGGAGGCCGCAGCTCCTACAATGAGCAGTTCTTC. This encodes CATAGAGGRSSYNEQFF.

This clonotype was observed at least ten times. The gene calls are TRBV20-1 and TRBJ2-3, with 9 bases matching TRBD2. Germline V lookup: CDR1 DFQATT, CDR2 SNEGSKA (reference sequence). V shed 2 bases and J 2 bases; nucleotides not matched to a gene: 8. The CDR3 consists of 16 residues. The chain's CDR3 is CSARKWASGTTDTQYF. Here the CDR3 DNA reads TGCAGTGCTAGAAAATGGGCTAGCGGGACCACAGATACGCAGTATTTT.

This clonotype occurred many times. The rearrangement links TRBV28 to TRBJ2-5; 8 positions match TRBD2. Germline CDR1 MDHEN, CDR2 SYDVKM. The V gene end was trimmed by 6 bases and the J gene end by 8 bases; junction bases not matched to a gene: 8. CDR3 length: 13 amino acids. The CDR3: CASRSSGKRTQYF. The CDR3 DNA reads TGTGCCAGCAGGAGTAGCGGGAAGAGAACCCAGTACTTC.

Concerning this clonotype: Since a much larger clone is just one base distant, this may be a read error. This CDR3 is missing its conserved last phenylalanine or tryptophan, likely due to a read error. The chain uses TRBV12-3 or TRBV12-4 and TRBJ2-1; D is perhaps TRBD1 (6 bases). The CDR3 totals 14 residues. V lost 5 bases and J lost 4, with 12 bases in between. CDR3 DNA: TGTGCCAGCAGTGGGGACAAGGATTACAATGAGCAGTTCCTC. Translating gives CASSGDKDYNEQFL.

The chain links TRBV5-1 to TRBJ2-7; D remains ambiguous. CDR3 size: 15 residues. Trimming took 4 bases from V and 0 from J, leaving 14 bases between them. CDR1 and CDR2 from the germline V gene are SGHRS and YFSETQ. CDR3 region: CASSPQVQASYEQYF. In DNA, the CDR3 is TGCGCCAGCAGCCCTCAGGTCCAAGCCTCCTACGAGCAGTACTTC.

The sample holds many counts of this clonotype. Here the CDR3 reads CASRGTGTNYGYTF. As DNA, the CDR3 is TGTGCCAGCAGAGGGACAGGGACCAACTATGGCTACACCTTC. J is TRBJ1-2 and V is TRBV6-2 or TRBV6-3; 9 nucleotides match TRBD1. The CDR3 covers 14 residues. Trimming took 6 bases from V and 2 from J; bases not matched to a gene: 4. Per the germline V gene, CDR1 is MNHEY and CDR2 is SVGEGT.

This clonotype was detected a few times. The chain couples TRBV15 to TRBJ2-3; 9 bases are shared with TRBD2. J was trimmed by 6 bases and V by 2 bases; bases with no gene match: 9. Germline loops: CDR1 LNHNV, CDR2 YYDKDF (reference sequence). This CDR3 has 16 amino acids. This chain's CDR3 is CATSRSPGTSLDTQYF. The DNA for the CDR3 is TGTGCCACCAGCAGATCCCCCGGGACTAGCTTGGATACGCAGTATTTT.

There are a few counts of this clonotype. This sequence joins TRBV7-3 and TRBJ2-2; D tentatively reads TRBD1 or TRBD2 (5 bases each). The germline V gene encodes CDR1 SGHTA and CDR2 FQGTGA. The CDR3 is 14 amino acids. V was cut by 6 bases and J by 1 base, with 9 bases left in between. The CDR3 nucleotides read TGTGCCAGCAGACCGGGACGGAACACCGGGGAGCTGTTTTTT. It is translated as CASRPGRNTGELFF.

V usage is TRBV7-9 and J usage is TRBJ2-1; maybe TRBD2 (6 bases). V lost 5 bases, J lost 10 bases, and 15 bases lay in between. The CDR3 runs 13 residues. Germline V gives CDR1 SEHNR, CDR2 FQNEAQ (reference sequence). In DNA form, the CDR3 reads TGTGCCAGCAGCCGCGAGGCCCGGGGGGAGCAGTTCTTC. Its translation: CASSREARGEQFF.

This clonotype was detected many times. The CDR3, as DNA: TGTGCCAGCAGTGAAGAAGAAGGGGAGGAGGAAAAACTGTTTTTT. It specifies CASSEEEGEEEKLFF. The genes are TRBV6-1 and TRBJ1-4, with TRBD1 as a possible D gene (5 bases). Between the trimmed V and J ends, which lost 1 base and 8 bases, there was a span of 14 bases. The CDR3 extends over 15 amino acids. Germline-derived CDR1 and CDR2 are MNHNS and SASEGT.

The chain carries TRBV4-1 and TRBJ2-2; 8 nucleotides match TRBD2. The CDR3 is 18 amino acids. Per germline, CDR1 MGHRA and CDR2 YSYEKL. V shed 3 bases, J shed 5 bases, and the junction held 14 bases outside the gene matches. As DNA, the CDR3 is TGCGCCAGCAGCCACATCGGGAGGGCGGGGGTCGGGACCGGGGAGCTGTTTTTT. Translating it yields CASSHIGRAGVGTGELFF.

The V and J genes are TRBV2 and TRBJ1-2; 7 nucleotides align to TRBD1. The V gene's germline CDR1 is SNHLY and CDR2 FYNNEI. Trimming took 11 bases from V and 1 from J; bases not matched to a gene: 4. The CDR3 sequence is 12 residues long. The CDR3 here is CAQGTVNYGYTF. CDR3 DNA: TGTGCCCAAGGGACAGTTAACTATGGCTACACCTTC.

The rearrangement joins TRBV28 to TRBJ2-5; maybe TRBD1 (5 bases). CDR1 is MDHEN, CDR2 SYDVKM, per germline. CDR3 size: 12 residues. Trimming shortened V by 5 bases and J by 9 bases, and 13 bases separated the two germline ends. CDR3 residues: CASSLQGLAQYF. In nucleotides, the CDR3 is TGTGCCAGCAGTCTTCAGGGCCTAGCCCAGTACTTC. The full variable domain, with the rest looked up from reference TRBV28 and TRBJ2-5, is DVKVTQSSRYLVKRTGEKVFLECVQDMDHENMFWYRQDPGLGLRLIYFSYDVKMKEKGDIPEGYSVSREKKERFSLILESASTNQTSMYLCASSLQGLAQYFGPGTRLLVL.

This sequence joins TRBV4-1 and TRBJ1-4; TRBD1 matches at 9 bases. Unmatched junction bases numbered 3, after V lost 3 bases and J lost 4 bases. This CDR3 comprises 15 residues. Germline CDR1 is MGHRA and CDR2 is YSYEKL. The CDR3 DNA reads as TGCGCCAGCAGCCAGGGGGACAGGGATAATGAAAAACTGTTTTTT. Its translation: CASSQGDRDNEKLFF.

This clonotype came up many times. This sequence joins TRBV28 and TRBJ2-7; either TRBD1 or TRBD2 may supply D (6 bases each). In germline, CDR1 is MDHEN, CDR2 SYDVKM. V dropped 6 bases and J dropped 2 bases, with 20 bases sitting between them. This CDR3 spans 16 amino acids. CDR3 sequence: CASSTGGKGPPYEQYF. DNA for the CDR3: TGTGCCAGCAGCACCGGGGGCAAGGGGCCACCCTACGAGCAGTACTTC. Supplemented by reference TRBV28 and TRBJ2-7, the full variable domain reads DVKVTQSSRYLVKRTGEKVFLECVQDMDHENMFWYRQDPGLGLRLIYFSYDVKMKEKGDIPEGYSVSREKKERFSLILESASTNQTSMYLCASSTGGKGPPYEQYFGPGTRLTVT.

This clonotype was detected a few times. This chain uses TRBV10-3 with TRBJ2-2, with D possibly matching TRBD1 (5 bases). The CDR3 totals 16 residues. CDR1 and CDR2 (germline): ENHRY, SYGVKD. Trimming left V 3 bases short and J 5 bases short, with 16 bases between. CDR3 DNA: TGTGCCATCAGTGAACCCGAGGAAGGGGCGACCGGGGAGCTGTTTTTT. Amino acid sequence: CAISEPEEGATGELFF.

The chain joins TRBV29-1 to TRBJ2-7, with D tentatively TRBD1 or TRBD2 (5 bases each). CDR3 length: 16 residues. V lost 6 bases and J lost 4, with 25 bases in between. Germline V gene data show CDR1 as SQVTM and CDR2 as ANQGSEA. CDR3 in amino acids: CSVELTGPHHFYEQYF. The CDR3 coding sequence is TGCAGCGTAGAATTGACGGGGCCTCACCATTTTTACGAGCAGTACTTC.

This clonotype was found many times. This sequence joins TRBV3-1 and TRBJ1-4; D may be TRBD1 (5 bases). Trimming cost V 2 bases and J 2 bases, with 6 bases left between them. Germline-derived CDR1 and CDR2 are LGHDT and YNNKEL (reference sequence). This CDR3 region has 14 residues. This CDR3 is CASSQRGTNEKLFF. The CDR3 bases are TGTGCCAGCAGCCAAAGGGGTACTAATGAAAAACTGTTTTTT. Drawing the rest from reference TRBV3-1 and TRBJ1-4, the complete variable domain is DTAVSQTPKYLVTQMGNDKSIKCEQNLGHDTMYWYKQDSKKFLKIMFSYNNKELIINETVPNRFSPKSPDKAHLNLHINSLELGDSAVYFCASSQRGTNEKLFFGSGTQLSVL.

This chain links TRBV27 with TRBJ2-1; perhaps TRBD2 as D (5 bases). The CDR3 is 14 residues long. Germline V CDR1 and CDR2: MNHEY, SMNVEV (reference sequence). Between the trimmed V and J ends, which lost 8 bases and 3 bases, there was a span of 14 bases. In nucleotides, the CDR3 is TGTGCCAGCCGAATAACTAGGGACTACAATGAGCAGTTCTTC. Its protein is CASRITRDYNEQFF.

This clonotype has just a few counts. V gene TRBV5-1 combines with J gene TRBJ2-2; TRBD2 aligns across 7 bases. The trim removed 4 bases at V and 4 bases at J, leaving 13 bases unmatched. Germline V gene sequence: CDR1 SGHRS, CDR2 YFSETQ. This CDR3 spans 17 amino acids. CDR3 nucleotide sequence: TGCGCCAGCAGCCCCTCCCAAGCGGGGCCTCTCACCGGGGAGCTGTTTTTT. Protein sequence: CASSPSQAGPLTGELFF.

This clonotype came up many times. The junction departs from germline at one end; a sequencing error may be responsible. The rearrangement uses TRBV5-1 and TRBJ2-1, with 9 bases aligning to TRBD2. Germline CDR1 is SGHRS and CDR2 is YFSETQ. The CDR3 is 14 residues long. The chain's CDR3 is CASSLAGSYNEQFF. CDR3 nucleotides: TGTGCCAGCAGTCTAGCGGGATCCTACAATGAGCAGTTCTTC. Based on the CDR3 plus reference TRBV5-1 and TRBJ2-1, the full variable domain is KAGVTQTPRYLIKTRGQQVTLSCSPISGHRSVSWYQQTPGQGLQFLFEYFSETQRNKGNFPGRFSGRQFSNSRSEMNVSTLELGDSALYLCASSLAGSYNEQFFGPGTRLTVL.

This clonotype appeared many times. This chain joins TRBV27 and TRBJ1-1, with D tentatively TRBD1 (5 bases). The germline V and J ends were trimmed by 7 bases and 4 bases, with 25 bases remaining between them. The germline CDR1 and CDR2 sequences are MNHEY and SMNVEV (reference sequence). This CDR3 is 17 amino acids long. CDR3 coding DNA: TGTGCCAGCACCCCCCTCACGAGGGGCAGGAGGGGCACTGAAGCTTTCTTT. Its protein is CASTPLTRGRRGTEAFF.

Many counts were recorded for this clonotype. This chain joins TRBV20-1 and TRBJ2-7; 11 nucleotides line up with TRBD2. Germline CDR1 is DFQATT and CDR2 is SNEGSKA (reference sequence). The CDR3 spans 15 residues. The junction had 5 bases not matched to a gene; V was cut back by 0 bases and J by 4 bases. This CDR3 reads CSARDLAGGSYEQYF. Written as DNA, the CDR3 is TGCAGTGCTAGAGATCTAGCGGGAGGTAGTTACGAGCAGTACTTC.

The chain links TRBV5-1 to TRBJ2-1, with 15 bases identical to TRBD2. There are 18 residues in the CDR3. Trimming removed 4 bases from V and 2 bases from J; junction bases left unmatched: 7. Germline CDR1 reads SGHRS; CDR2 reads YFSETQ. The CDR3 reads CASSPFGLAGGPYNEQFF. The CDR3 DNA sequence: TGCGCCAGCAGCCCCTTCGGACTAGCGGGAGGGCCCTACAATGAGCAGTTCTTC.

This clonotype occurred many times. Written as DNA, the CDR3 is TGTGCCACCGCCCAGGGGGAAGAGACCCAGTACTTC. This translates into CATAQGEETQYF. The chain uses TRBV10-3 and TRBJ2-5; 7 nucleotides agree with TRBD1. CDR1 and CDR2 (germline): ENHRY, SYGVKD. This CDR3 is 12 amino acids long. V lost 10 bases, J lost 3 bases, and 5 bases stayed unmatched.

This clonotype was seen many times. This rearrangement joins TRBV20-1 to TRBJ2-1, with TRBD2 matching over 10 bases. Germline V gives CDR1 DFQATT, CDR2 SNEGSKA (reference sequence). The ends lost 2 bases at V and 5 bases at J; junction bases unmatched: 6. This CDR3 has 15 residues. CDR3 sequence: CSARPSGRPNNEQFF. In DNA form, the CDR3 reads TGCAGTGCTAGACCTAGCGGGAGACCCAACAATGAGCAGTTCTTC.

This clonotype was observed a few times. This CDR3 is CASSYSGPGGHEKLFF. CDR3 bases: TGTGCCAGCAGTTACTCGGGCCCAGGGGGACATGAAAAACTGTTTTTT. The gene calls are TRBV6-6 and TRBJ1-4; TRBD1 matches at 7 bases. Per germline, CDR1 MNHNY and CDR2 SVGAGI (reference sequence). The CDR3 has 16 amino acids. V lost 0 bases, J lost 6 bases, and 7 bases stayed unmatched.

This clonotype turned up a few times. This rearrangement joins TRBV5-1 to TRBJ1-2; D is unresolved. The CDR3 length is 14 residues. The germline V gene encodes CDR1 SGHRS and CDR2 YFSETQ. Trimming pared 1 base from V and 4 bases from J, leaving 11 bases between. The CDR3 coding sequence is TGCGCCAGCAGCTTGTATTCAGTAAGCTATGGCTACACCTTC. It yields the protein CASSLYSVSYGYTF. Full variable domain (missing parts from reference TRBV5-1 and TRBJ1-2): KAGVTQTPRYLIKTRGQQVTLSCSPISGHRSVSWYQQTPGQGLQFLFEYFSETQRNKGNFPGRFSGRQFSNSRSEMNVSTLELGDSALYLCASSLYSVSYGYTFGSGTRLTVV.

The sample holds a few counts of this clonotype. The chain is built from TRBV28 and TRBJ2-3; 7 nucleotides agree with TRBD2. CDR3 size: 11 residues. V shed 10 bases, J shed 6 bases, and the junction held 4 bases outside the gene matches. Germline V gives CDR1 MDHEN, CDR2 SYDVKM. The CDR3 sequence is CATTAGDTQYF. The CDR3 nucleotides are TGTGCCACCACAGCGGGGGATACGCAGTATTTT.

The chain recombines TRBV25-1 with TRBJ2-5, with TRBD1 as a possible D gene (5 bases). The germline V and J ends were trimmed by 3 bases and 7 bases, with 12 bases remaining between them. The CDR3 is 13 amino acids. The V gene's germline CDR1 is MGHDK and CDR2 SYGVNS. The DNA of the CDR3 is TGTGCCAGCAGTGATTTAGGGGAAGGGACCCAGTACTTC. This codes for CASSDLGEGTQYF.

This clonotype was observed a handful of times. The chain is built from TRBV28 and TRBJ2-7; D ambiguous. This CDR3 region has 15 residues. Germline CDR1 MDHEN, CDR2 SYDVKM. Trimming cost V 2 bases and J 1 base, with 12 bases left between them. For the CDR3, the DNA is TGTGCCAGCAGTTTAGGCCTGGCGGCTTCCTACGAGCAGTACTTC. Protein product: CASSLGLAASYEQYF.